Below, 2 T cell receptor beta chains from the same sample are listed, as sequenced in a study of control samples from healthy donors and cancer patients. The protocol was immunoSEQ multiplex PCR, while the TCRdb copy is restricted to in-frame clones and leaves out a portion. The data hold approximately 150,000 clones, with roughly 88% observed a single time. Material: blood. Source of these receptors: a man aged 18 to 30 in good health.

CDR3 sequence (DNA): TGTGCCAGCAGCCCCCCGACAGGGGGTTCCTCCAATACGCAGTATTTT. Translation: CASSPPTGGSSNTQYF. The rearrangement joins TRBV28 to TRBJ2-3; 9 nucleotides line up with TRBD1. CDR3 length: 16 amino acids. CDR1 MDHEN and CDR2 SYDVKM come from the germline V gene. The J segment lost 7 bases and the V segment lost 6 bases, leaving 14 bases of the junction unmatched.

V is TRBV7-2 and J is TRBJ2-1; D perhaps matches TRBD2 (7 bases). Germline V gives CDR1 SGHTA, CDR2 FQGNSA. The CDR3 runs to 14 residues. V lost 4 bases and J lost 7, with 14 bases in between. The CDR3 DNA is TGTGCCAGCAGCTCCCGGGGGGCGTGGAATGAGCAGTTCTTC. Its protein is CASSSRGAWNEQFF.